What follows describes a single T cell receptor (beta chain). Its antigen is undetermined. Losses at the gene ends were 5 bases for V and 0 bases for J; bases not matched to a gene: 10. The CDR3 has 18 residues. The V gene's germline CDR1 is MNHNS and CDR2 SASEGT. This sample was included in a study of vaccination and CD4 T cells after COVID-19. Cultured CD4+ T-cell DNA underwent Oncomine TCR Beta short-read sequencing. TCRdb used MiXCR to reprocess the PCR reads, holding one entry per CDR3 protein. Among over 9,000 distinct CDR3 sequences listed, less than 25% were seen once. Treatment here: approximately nine-day PBMC culture with coronavirus spike peptide pools or control peptides (ViraFEST assay). Positive PCR dates ranged from March to December 2020; these dates predated US Alpha, Beta and Delta variants.

The TCR originated in a human donor who had recovered from COVID-19. The specimen was CD4+ T cells from blood, cultured in vitro, collected after SARS-CoV-2 vaccination. V and J are TRBV6-1 and TRBJ2-6, with TRBD1 matching 7 bases. The CDR3 region is CASSRSGQIRSGANVLTF. The CDR3 DNA follows: TGTGCCAGCAGTCGATCGGGACAGATACGCTCTGGGGCCAACGTCCTGACTTTC.